Shown below are 17 T cell receptor beta chains from a single sample sequenced in a study of T cell responses to AZD1222 COVID-19 vaccine. The table came from immunoSEQ multiplex PCR; TCRdb's copy has only in-frame clones and leaves some out. This sample yields under 80,000 clones, of which roughly 84% are seen a single time; 21% belongs to the top ten. The specimen was peripheral blood, collected on day 0 of AZD1222 vaccination. The source is an adult in good health.

The rearrangement uses TRBV5-1 and TRBJ1-1; 10 nucleotides agree with TRBD1. Trimming took 4 bases from V and 4 from J; bases not matched to a gene: 7. Germline CDR1 reads SGHRS; CDR2 reads YFSETQ. CDR3 length: 15 residues. The CDR3 protein is CASSSTGTGVTEAFF. CDR3 DNA sequence: TGCGCCAGCAGCAGCACCGGGACAGGGGTCACTGAAGCTTTCTTT.

The rearrangement joins TRBV12-3 or TRBV12-4 to TRBJ2-2, with D possibly being TRBD2 (7 bases). This CDR3 has 13 residues. Trimming stripped 9 bases from V and 3 bases from J, with 11 bases between. The CDR3 loop is CASTGRDTGELFF. The DNA of the CDR3 is TGTGCCAGTACAGGGAGGGACACCGGGGAGCTGTTTTTT.

This clone came up once. The V call is TRBV7-2, the J call TRBJ1-1; the D is unclear. Germline lookup yields CDR1 SGHTA and CDR2 FQGNSA. The V and J ends lost 2 bases and 5 bases respectively, with 9 bases between them. The CDR3 sequence is 13 residues long. CDR3 in DNA: TGTGCCAGCAGCTTAAATGGGAATACTGAAGCTTTCTTT. This codes for CASSLNGNTEAFF.

This chain joins TRBV4-3 and TRBJ2-1, with 7 bases aligning to TRBD1. Germline CDR1 reads LGHNA; CDR2 reads YSLEER. V trimming: 1 base; J trimming: 2 bases; junction bases outside the gene matches: 5. The CDR3 extends over 16 amino acids. This CDR3 reads CASSQGTGTAYNEQFF. The DNA for the CDR3 is TGCGCCAGCAGCCAAGGGACAGGAACCGCCTACAATGAGCAGTTCTTC.

The chain uses TRBV28 and TRBJ2-7; 10 bases agree with TRBD1. Germline V gene lookup returns CDR1 MDHEN and CDR2 SYDVKM. The CDR3 sequence is 13 residues long. V lost 6 bases to trimming and J lost 6 bases; unmatched junction nucleotides: 5. Written as DNA, the CDR3 is TGTGCCAGCAGACGGGACAGGGGACGCGAGCAGTACTTC. It codes for CASRRDRGREQYF.

A few counts support this clone. The chain couples TRBV5-1 to TRBJ1-4; tentatively, D is TRBD1 (6 bases). Germline loops: CDR1 SGHRS, CDR2 YFSETQ. This CDR3 is 15 amino acids long. Trimming removed 7 bases at V and 0 bases at J, with 13 bases between. CDR3 sequence reads: CASRLGQSTNEKLFF. Written as DNA, the CDR3 is TGCGCCAGCCGCCTTGGACAGTCAACTAATGAAAAACTGTTTTTT.

The genes are TRBV9 and TRBJ1-1; unclear D gene. Per the germline V gene, CDR1 is SGDLS and CDR2 is YYNGEE. The CDR3 contains 14 residues. With 5 bases removed from V and 1 base from J, the gap between germline ends came to 12 bases. The CDR3 spells CASSLSGPNTEAFF. CDR3 coding DNA: TGTGCCAGCAGTCTCAGTGGTCCGAACACTGAAGCTTTCTTT.

The genes are TRBV3-1 (or the pseudogene TRBV3-2) and TRBJ2-3, with no clear D. The CDR3 has 19 residues. Trimming cost V 3 bases and J 8 bases, with 30 bases left between them. Per germline, CDR1 LGHDT and CDR2 YNNKEL (reference sequence). The CDR3 is CASSHSRVSLKEKKGTQYF. The CDR3 DNA is TGTGCCAGCAGCCACTCACGGGTCTCACTCAAGGAAAAGAAGGGTACGCAGTATTTT.

This clone was recorded a few times. The chain is built from TRBV29-1 and TRBJ2-7; a possible D gene is TRBD1 (5 bases). Germline assignment: CDR1 SQVTM and CDR2 ANQGSEA. There are 13 residues in the CDR3. V gave up 6 bases and J gave up 3 bases, with 15 bases separating them. Written as DNA, the CDR3 is TGCAGCGTCACGACAGTCTCGAGCTACGAGCAGTACTTC. It codes for CSVTTVSSYEQYF.

The V call is TRBV6-2 or TRBV6-3, the J call TRBJ2-7; D ambiguous. This CDR3 region has 13 residues. In germline, CDR1 is MNHEY, CDR2 SVGEGT. V lost 0 bases, J lost 3 bases, and 6 bases lay in between. CDR3 sequence reads: CASSYSGSYEQYF. DNA for the CDR3: TGTGCCAGCAGTTACTCGGGCAGCTACGAGCAGTACTTC.

V is TRBV5-1 and J is TRBJ1-4, with 10 bases that match TRBD1. The CDR3 contains 14 residues. CDR1 and CDR2 from the germline V gene are SGHRS and YFSETQ. Trimming took 5 bases from V and 8 from J; bases not matched to a gene: 6. This CDR3 is CASSPGTGDEKLFF. CDR3 DNA: TGCGCCAGCAGTCCAGGGACAGGGGACGAAAAACTGTTTTTT.

V and J are TRBV9 and TRBJ1-3; D unresolved. CDR1 and CDR2 from the germline V gene are SGDLS and YYNGEE. V was cut by 3 bases and J by 0 bases, with 10 bases left in between. This CDR3 has 15 amino acids. The DNA of the CDR3 is TGTGCCAGCAGCGAACATCCTTACTCTGGAAACACCATATATTTT. This gives the protein CASSEHPYSGNTIYF. The complete variable domain, with remaining parts taken from reference TRBV9 and TRBJ1-3, reads DSGVTQTPKHLITATGQRVTLRCSPRSGDLSVYWYQQSLDQGLQFLIQYYNGEERAKGNILERFSAQQFPDLHSELNLSSLELGDSALYFCASSEHPYSGNTIYFGEGSWLTVV.

The rearrangement uses TRBV7-8 and TRBJ1-1; TRBD1 matches 8 bases. This CDR3 has 14 residues. V trimming: 2 bases; J trimming: 1 base; junction bases outside the gene matches: 0. Germline V gene sequence: CDR1 SGHVS, CDR2 FQNEAQ. In DNA form, the CDR3 reads TGTGCCAGCAGCTTACAGGGGGCGAACACTGAAGCTTTCTTT. This encodes CASSLQGANTEAFF.

CDR3 DNA sequence: TGTGCCAGCAAATCGGACAGGGGGAACACTGAAGCTTTCTTT. The encoded protein is CASKSDRGNTEAFF. The rearrangement joins TRBV2 to TRBJ1-1, with 9 bases aligning to TRBD1. In germline, CDR1 is SNHLY, CDR2 FYNNEI. The CDR3 has 14 amino acids. The V and J ends lost 7 bases and 1 base, in that order; junction bases with no gene match: 4. The full variable domain, rest sourced from reference TRBV2 and TRBJ1-1, is EPEVTQTPSHQVTQMGQEVILRCVPISNHLYFYWYRQILGQKVEFLVSFYNNEISEKSEIFDDQFSVERPDGSNFTLKIRSTKLEDSAMYFCASKSDRGNTEAFFGQGTRLTVV.

The CDR3 is CASSLELVVEQFF. The CDR3 DNA is TGTGCCAGCAGCTTGGAACTAGTGGTTGAGCAGTTCTTC. V usage is TRBV5-4 and J usage is TRBJ2-1, with a possible D match to TRBD2 (5 bases). This CDR3 comprises 13 residues. V was shortened by 0 bases and J by 9 bases, with 10 bases between the two germline ends. Germline lookup yields CDR1 SGHNT and CDR2 YYREEE (reference sequence). Variable domain in full (rest from reference TRBV5-4 and TRBJ2-1): ETGVTQSPTHLIKTRGQQVTLRCSSQSGHNTVSWYQQALGQGPQFIFQYYREEENGRGNFPPRFSGLQFPNYSSELNVNALELDDSALYLCASSLELVVEQFFGPGTRLTVL.

The chain joins TRBV12-3 or TRBV12-4 to TRBJ2-7; D is unclear. The length of the CDR3 is 11 residues. V dropped 5 bases and J dropped 2 bases, with 4 bases sitting between them. The CDR3 here is CASSPAYEQYF. CDR3 sequence (DNA): TGTGCCAGCAGTCCAGCCTACGAGCAGTACTTC.

The chain couples TRBV7-9 to TRBJ1-1; D not certain. V lost 2 bases and J lost 6, with 16 bases in between. The CDR3 covers 15 residues. Germline CDR1 reads SEHNR; CDR2 reads FQNEAQ (reference sequence). The CDR3, as DNA: TGTGCCAGCAGCTTAAAGGTCCCGGAAAAATCTGAAGCTTTCTTT. Translation gives CASSLKVPEKSEAFF.